This is a list of T cell receptor beta chains from one sample in a study of T cell responses to AZD1222 COVID-19 vaccine. Assay used: immunoSEQ multiplex PCR; TCRdb lists only in-frame clones, some missing. This table has some 200,000 clones, more than 85% appearing once. Source: peripheral blood, taken on day 0 of AZD1222 vaccination. The source of these receptors is an adult in good health. Both conserved end residues are part of each CDR3. The D gene is left open where the match is weak. The listing skips clone size in some rows; elsewhere it reads once, few, many or a size class.

v_gene,d_gene,j_gene,abundance,CDR3nt,CDR3aa
TRBV6-2/TRBV6-3,.,TRBJ1-2,.,TGTGCCAGCAGTAGCAAGGGCGGCGGCTACACCTTC,CASSSKGGGYTF
TRBV5-4,TRBD1,TRBJ1-4,.,TGTGCCAGCAGCTTGGCAGGGGGCCGGAATGAAAAACTGTTTTTT,CASSLAGGRNEKLFF
TRBV5-1,.,TRBJ1-3,.,TGCGCCAGCAGCTTGGGGGACACCTACTCTGGAAACACCATATATTTT,CASSLGDTYSGNTIYF
TRBV6-2/TRBV6-3,.,TRBJ1-5,.,TGTGCCAGCAGTTACGAATCGGGTTTGTATCAGCCCCAGCATTTT,CASSYESGLYQPQHF
TRBV2,.,TRBJ1-6,.,TGTGCCAGCAGGAATGACGGGGGAAATTCACCCCTCCACTTT,CASRNDGGNSPLHF
TRBV2,.,TRBJ2-2,.,TGTGCCAGCAGCAAGGGAGGCACCGGGGAGCTGTTTTTT,CASSKGGTGELFF
TRBV10-2,.,TRBJ2-7,.,TGCGCCAGCAGTGAGTCGAGGGTTGCAGTTTACTACGAGCAGTACTTC,CASSESRVAVYYEQYF
TRBV6-5,.,TRBJ2-6,.,TGTGCCAGCAGTTACTCGTATGGCTCTGGGGCCAACGTCCTGACTTTC,CASSYSYGSGANVLTF
TRBV14,TRBD1,TRBJ2-1,once,TGTGCCAGCAACCCGACAGGGTATGAGCAGTTCTTC,CASNPTGYEQFF
TRBV5-1,TRBD1,TRBJ1-1,.,TGCGCCAGCAGCCTAGGGACGGCAGGGGGCACCACTGAAGCTTTCTTT,CASSLGTAGGTTEAFF
TRBV7-6,TRBD2,TRBJ2-1,.,TGTGCCAGCAGCTTGGGGGCGGGAGGGGATACTGAGCAGTTCTTC,CASSLGAGGDTEQFF
TRBV27,.,TRBJ1-1,once,TGTGCCAGCAGTTTCCAAGGGAACACTGAAGCTTTCTTT,CASSFQGNTEAFF
TRBV4-1,.,TRBJ2-1,.,TGCGCCAGCAGCCAAGAGGCAGGGGTGCTCTACAATGAGCAGTTCTTC,CASSQEAGVLYNEQFF
TRBV5-1,.,TRBJ2-1,.,TGCGCCAGCAGCCCCCGGCGAACGGGGAGCTCCTACAATGAGCAGTTCTTC,CASSPRRTGSSYNEQFF
TRBV19,.,TRBJ2-3,.,TGTGCCAGTAGTATAGTCGGCTTACCCGCAGATACGCAGTATTTT,CASSIVGLPADTQYF
TRBV5-1,.,TRBJ2-7,.,TGCGCCCCTCGGTACGAGCAGTACTTC,CAPRYEQYF
TRBV19,.,TRBJ1-6,.,TGTGCCAGTAGCGGGCAGGGCGATTCACCCCTCCACTTT,CASSGQGDSPLHF
TRBV3-1/TRBV3-2,.,TRBJ1-3,once,TGTGCCAGCAGCCAAGGCACGTGGACGAACTCTGGAAACACCATATATTTT,CASSQGTWTNSGNTIYF
TRBV3-1/TRBV3-2,TRBD1,TRBJ2-7,.,TGTGCCAGCAGCCAAGATAGGGGGCACTACGAGCAGTACTTC,CASSQDRGHYEQYF
TRBV12-3/TRBV12-4,.,TRBJ2-7,.,TGTGCCAGCAGTTTAACCTCCAGCTACGAGCAGTACTTC,CASSLTSSYEQYF
TRBV14,.,TRBJ1-2,.,TGTGCCAGCAGTCGGGACGATGTTAACTATGGCTACACCTTC,CASSRDDVNYGYTF
TRBV12-3/TRBV12-4,.,TRBJ1-2,.,TGTGCCAGCAGTCAGGACGGGCGCTATGGCTACACCTTC,CASSQDGRYGYTF
TRBV6-2/TRBV6-3,TRBD2,TRBJ2-3,.,TGTGCCAGCAGCTCTCGGACTAGCGGGGGGGCCTCGGATACGCAGTATTTT,CASSSRTSGGASDTQYF
TRBV15,TRBD1,TRBJ2-7,.,TGTGCCACCTCGACAGGGTATAGCTACGAGCAGTACTTC,CATSTGYSYEQYF
TRBV9,.,TRBJ1-2,.,TGTGCCAGCAGCGGACGAGCGGGGTCCAACTATGGCTACACCTTC,CASSGRAGSNYGYTF
TRBV19,.,TRBJ1-2,.,TGTGCCAGTAGAACCCTGGTGGACAACTATGGCTACACCTTC,CASRTLVDNYGYTF
TRBV11-2,.,TRBJ1-2,.,TGTGCCAGCAGCCCAGGGGTGGGCCGTCAATATGGCTACACCTTC,CASSPGVGRQYGYTF
TRBV30,.,TRBJ1-6,.,TGTGCCTGGAGTGTGAGCAGGGGAGAAAATTCACCCCTCCACTTT,CAWSVSRGENSPLHF
TRBV9,.,TRBJ1-5,.,TGTGCCAGCAGCGTAGGGGGGGAGAGACCCCAGCCCCAGCATTTT,CASSVGGERPQPQHF
TRBV6-5,TRBD1,TRBJ2-3,.,TGTGCCAGCAGGAAGACAGGGGGTCTGAATACGCAGTATTTT,CASRKTGGLNTQYF
TRBV10-1,.,TRBJ1-1,.,TGCGCCAGCAGAAGCGTGGAGGGCACTGAAGCTTTCTTT,CASRSVEGTEAFF
TRBV27,.,TRBJ1-6,few,TGTGCCAGCAGTTCCCGCCGGTCTGATAATTCACCCCTCCACTTT,CASSSRRSDNSPLHF
TRBV6-5,.,TRBJ2-2,.,TGTGCCAGCAGTTACGCGGGGACCGGGGAGCTGTTTTTT,CASSYAGTGELFF
TRBV6-5,TRBD1,TRBJ1-2,.,TGTGCCAGCAGCTACGACAGGGTGCGCGGCTACACCTTC,CASSYDRVRGYTF
TRBV3-1/TRBV3-2,.,TRBJ1-6,.,TGTGCCAGCAGCCAAGCCAGGGGCCAAAGGTCCTATAATTCACCCCTCCACTTT,CASSQARGQRSYNSPLHF
TRBV5-5,TRBD1,TRBJ1-1,.,TGTGCCAGCAGCTTTGACAGGGGGATTGAAGCTTTCTTT,CASSFDRGIEAFF
TRBV25-1,TRBD1,TRBJ1-1,.,TGTGCCAGCAGTGGCGAAGGACAGGGTGTGGTGAGGACTGAAGCTTTCTTT,CASSGEGQGVVRTEAFF
TRBV6-5,TRBD1,TRBJ2-3,.,TGTGCCAGCAGGGGGACAGGGCGGGGAGATACGCAGTATTTT,CASRGTGRGDTQYF
TRBV5-6,.,TRBJ2-7,.,TGTGCCAGCAGCGGGCGCATAGTGTCCTACGAGCAGTACTTC,CASSGRIVSYEQYF
TRBV6-1,.,TRBJ1-2,.,TGTGCCAGCAGTGAAGTTAGCAGGCATGGCTACACCTTC,CASSEVSRHGYTF
TRBV6-5,.,TRBJ1-5,.,TGTGCCAGCAGTTCGGGAGGGGGAGGCAATCAGCCCCAGCATTTT,CASSSGGGGNQPQHF
TRBV12-2,.,TRBJ2-2,.,TGTGCAAGTCGCAACGCCCCCGGGGAGCTGTTTTTT,CASRNAPGELFF
TRBV6-5,.,TRBJ1-6,.,TGTGCCAGCAGTTACCCGGCAGATTATAATTCACCCCTCCACTTT,CASSYPADYNSPLHF
TRBV5-8,.,TRBJ2-7,.,TGTGCCAGCAGCTTGACAGGGTATCAAGCCTACGAGCAGTACTTC,CASSLTGYQAYEQYF
TRBV19,.,TRBJ2-7,.,TGTGCCAGTAGCGGCATTTCCTACGAGCAGTACTTC,CASSGISYEQYF
TRBV11-2,.,TRBJ2-3,.,TGTGCCAGCAGCTTAATCGGGGATACGCAGTATTTT,CASSLIGDTQYF
TRBV19,TRBD1,TRBJ1-2,.,TGTGCCAGTAGTATCCTGGACAGGGAGGGTGGCTACACCTTC,CASSILDREGGYTF
TRBV7-6,TRBD1,TRBJ1-2,.,TGTGCCAGCAGCTTGGGGACAGGGTCGGCGGAAGGCTACACCTTC,CASSLGTGSAEGYTF
TRBV7-8,.,TRBJ2-1,.,TGTGCCAGCAGCCCAGGAGAACAGGTTGAGCAGTTCTTC,CASSPGEQVEQFF
TRBV12-3/TRBV12-4,.,TRBJ2-2,.,TGTGCCAGCCCCAGTGGGGACACCGGGGAGCTGTTTTTT,CASPSGDTGELFF
TRBV28,TRBD1,TRBJ1-5,.,TGTGCCAGCACCTCCGGGACAGATTACCATAGCAATCAGCCCCAGCATTTT,CASTSGTDYHSNQPQHF
TRBV11-2,.,TRBJ1-1,.,TGTGCCAGCAGCTTAGGCGTCAGTCCCAGGGCTTTCTTT,CASSLGVSPRAFF